The 6 T cell receptor beta chains listed next were all sequenced from one sample in a study of somatic mutations in cytotoxic T cells in rheumatoid arthritis. Here immunoSEQ multiplex PCR was the method, and the copy in TCRdb shows in-frame clones only, minus some. This sample yields some 21,000 clones, of which 80% to 90% are seen a single time; about 3.8% belongs to the top ten. Source material: CD8+ T cells sorted from blood. The receptors shown here come from an adult with rheumatoid arthritis.

This clone was detected only a few times. The chain employs TRBV7-2 and TRBJ1-1, with D unresolved. CDR1 and CDR2 from the germline V gene are SGHTA and FQGNSA. Trimming stripped 5 bases from V and 3 bases from J, with 10 bases between. This CDR3 spans 13 amino acids. The DNA for the CDR3 is TGTGCCAGCAGCCAGGAAGGATACACTGAAGCTTTCTTT. Translating it yields CASSQEGYTEAFF.

This clone was counted only a few times. V is TRBV5-1 and J is TRBJ1-2; TRBD1 might be the D (6 bases). CDR1 is SGHRS and CDR2 is YFSETQ in the germline V gene. This CDR3 region has 15 residues. With 0 bases removed from V and 3 bases from J, the gap between germline ends came to 12 bases. The CDR3 DNA reads as TGCGCCAGCAGCTTGGAATGGGGGCTAGACTATGGCTACACCTTC. Its translation: CASSLEWGLDYGYTF.

In this sample, this clone turned up once. The rearrangement joins TRBV7-6 to TRBJ2-3, with D perhaps given as TRBD1 or TRBD2 (5 bases each). The CDR3 runs 15 residues. The germline V gene has CDR1 SGHVS and CDR2 FNYEAQ. Deletions cut 0 bases from V and 2 bases from J, with 9 bases between. CDR3 sequence: CASSLAGTFTDTQYF. The DNA of the CDR3 is TGTGCCAGCAGCTTAGCGGGGACCTTCACAGATACGCAGTATTTT.

The chain is built from TRBV5-4 and TRBJ1-2; 10 bases align to TRBD1. V lost 4 bases to trimming and J lost 5 bases; unmatched junction nucleotides: 8. Germline CDR1 reads SGHNT; CDR2 reads YYREEE (reference sequence). The CDR3 is 15 amino acids. The CDR3 nucleotides are TGTGCCAGCAGCCTCCCGGGACAGGGGAGGTATGGCTACACCTTC. Translated, it gives CASSLPGQGRYGYTF. The full variable domain, rest sourced from reference TRBV5-4 and TRBJ1-2, is ETGVTQSPTHLIKTRGQQVTLRCSSQSGHNTVSWYQQALGQGPQFIFQYYREEENGRGNFPPRFSGLQFPNYSSELNVNALELDDSALYLCASSLPGQGRYGYTFGSGTRLTVV.

The chain carries TRBV5-6 and TRBJ1-4; 9 bases agree with TRBD1. The CDR3 loop spans 15 amino acids. V gave up 3 bases and J gave up 6 bases; unmatched junction bases: 6. Germline CDR1 is SGHDT and CDR2 is YYEEEE. CDR3 DNA: TGTGCCAGCAGCTCAAGGGACAGGGAGGATGAAAAACTGTTTTTT. Its protein product is CASSSRDREDEKLFF. The variable domain in full, completed from reference TRBV5-6 and TRBJ1-4, reads DAGVTQSPTHLIKTRGQQVTLRCSPKSGHDTVSWYQQALGQGPQFIFQYYEEEERQRGNFPDRFSGHQFPNYSSELNVNALLLGDSALYLCASSSRDREDEKLFFGSGTQLSVL.

J is TRBJ1-1 and V is TRBV5-4; 8 bases are a match to TRBD1. J was trimmed by 5 bases and V by 4 bases; bases with no gene match: 10. Germline CDR1 reads SGHNT; CDR2 reads YYREEE (reference sequence). The CDR3 sequence is 15 residues long. The DNA of the CDR3 is TGTGCCAGCAGCACCGCGACAGGGGTTAAGACTGAAGCTTTCTTT. Translating gives CASSTATGVKTEAFF.